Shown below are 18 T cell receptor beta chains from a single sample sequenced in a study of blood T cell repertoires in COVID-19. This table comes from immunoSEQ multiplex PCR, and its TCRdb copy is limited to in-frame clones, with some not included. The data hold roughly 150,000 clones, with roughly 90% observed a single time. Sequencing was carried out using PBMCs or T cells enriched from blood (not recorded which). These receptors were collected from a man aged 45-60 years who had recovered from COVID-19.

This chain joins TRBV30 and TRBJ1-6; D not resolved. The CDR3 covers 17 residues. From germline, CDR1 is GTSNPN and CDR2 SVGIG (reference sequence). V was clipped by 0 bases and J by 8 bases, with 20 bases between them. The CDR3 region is CAWSVSRTSETHSPLHF. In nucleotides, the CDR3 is TGTGCCTGGAGTGTATCACGTACCTCCGAGACTCATTCACCCCTCCACTTT.

The CDR3 nucleotides are TGCGCCAGCAGCTTGACGACAGGGGGCACTGAAGCTTTCTTT. It translates to CASSLTTGGTEAFF. The chain couples TRBV5-1 to TRBJ1-1; the match to TRBD1 covers 9 bases. Germline loops: CDR1 SGHRS, CDR2 YFSETQ. The CDR3 is 14 residues long. V lost 1 base, J lost 4 bases, and 2 bases stayed unmatched.

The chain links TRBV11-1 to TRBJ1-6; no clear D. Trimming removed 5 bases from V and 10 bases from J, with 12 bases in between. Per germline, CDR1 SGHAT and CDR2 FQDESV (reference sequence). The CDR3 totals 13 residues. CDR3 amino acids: CASSPARESPLHF. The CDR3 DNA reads TGTGCCAGCAGCCCAGCCCGGGAGTCACCCCTCCACTTT.

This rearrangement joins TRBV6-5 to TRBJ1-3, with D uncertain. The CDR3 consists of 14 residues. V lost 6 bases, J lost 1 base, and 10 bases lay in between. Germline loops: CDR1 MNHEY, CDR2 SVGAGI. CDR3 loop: CASRVSSSGNTIYF. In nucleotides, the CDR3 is TGTGCCAGCAGGGTCAGTTCTTCTGGAAACACCATATATTTT.

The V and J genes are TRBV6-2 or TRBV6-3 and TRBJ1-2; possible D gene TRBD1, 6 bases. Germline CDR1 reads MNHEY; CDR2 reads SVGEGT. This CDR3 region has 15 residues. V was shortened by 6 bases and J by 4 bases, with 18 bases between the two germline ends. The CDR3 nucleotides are TGTGCCAGCAGCTCTCCGAGGACAGACTCCTATGGCTACACCTTC. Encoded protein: CASSSPRTDSYGYTF.

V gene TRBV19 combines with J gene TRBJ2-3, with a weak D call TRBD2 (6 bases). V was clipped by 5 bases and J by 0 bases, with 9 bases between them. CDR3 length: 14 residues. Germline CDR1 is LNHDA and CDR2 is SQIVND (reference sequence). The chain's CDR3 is CASSSRGSTDTQYF. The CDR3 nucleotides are TGTGCCAGTAGTTCGCGGGGAAGCACAGATACGCAGTATTTT.

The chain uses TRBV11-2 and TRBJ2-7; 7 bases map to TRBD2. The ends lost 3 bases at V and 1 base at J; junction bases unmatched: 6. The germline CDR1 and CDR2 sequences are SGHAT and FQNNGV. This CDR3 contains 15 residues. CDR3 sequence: CASSFFAGVSYEQYF. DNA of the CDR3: TGTGCCAGCAGCTTTTTCGCGGGGGTTTCCTACGAGCAGTACTTC.

The CDR3 loop is CASSLGQGRSPLHF. As DNA, the CDR3 is TGCGCCAGCAGCCTCGGACAGGGAAGGTCACCCCTCCACTTT. The rearrangement uses TRBV5-1 and TRBJ1-6; 8 bases agree with TRBD1. V shed 4 bases and J 10 bases; nucleotides not matched to a gene: 7. The length of the CDR3 is 14 residues. Germline loops: CDR1 SGHRS, CDR2 YFSETQ.

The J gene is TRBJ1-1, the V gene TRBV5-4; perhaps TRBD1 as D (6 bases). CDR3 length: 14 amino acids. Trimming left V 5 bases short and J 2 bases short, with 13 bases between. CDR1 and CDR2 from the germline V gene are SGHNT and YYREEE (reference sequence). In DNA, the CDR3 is TGTGCCAGCAGACGAGGGGGGGAAAACACTGAAGCTTTCTTT. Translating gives CASRRGGENTEAFF.

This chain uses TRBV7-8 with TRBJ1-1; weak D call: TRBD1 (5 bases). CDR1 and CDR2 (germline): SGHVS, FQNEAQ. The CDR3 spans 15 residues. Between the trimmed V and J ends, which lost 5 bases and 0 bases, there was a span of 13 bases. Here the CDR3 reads CASSPRQHMNTEAFF. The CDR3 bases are TGTGCCAGCAGCCCCAGACAGCATATGAACACTGAAGCTTTCTTT. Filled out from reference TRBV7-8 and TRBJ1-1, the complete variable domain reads GAGVSQSPRYKVAKRGQDVALRCDPISGHVSLFWYQQALGQGPEFLTYFQNEAQLDKSGLPSDRFFAERPEGSVSTLKIQRTQQEDSAVYLCASSPRQHMNTEAFFGQGTRLTVV.

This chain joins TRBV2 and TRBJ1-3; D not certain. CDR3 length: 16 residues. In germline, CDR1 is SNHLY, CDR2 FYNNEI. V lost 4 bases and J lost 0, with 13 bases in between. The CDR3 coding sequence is TGTGCCAGCAGTGTATCCAGCGGAATCTCTGGAAACACCATATATTTT. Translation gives CASSVSSGISGNTIYF. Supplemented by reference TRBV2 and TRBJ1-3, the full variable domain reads EPEVTQTPSHQVTQMGQEVILRCVPISNHLYFYWYRQILGQKVEFLVSFYNNEISEKSEIFDDQFSVERPDGSNFTLKIRSTKLEDSAMYFCASSVSSGISGNTIYFGEGSWLTVV.

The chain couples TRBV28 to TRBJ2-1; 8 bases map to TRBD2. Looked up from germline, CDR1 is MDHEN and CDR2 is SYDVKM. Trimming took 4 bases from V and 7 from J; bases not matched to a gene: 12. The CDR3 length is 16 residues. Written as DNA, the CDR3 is TGTGCCAGCAGTTGGTTGGGGGGACTAGTGGGGAATGAGCAGTTCTTC. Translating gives CASSWLGGLVGNEQFF.

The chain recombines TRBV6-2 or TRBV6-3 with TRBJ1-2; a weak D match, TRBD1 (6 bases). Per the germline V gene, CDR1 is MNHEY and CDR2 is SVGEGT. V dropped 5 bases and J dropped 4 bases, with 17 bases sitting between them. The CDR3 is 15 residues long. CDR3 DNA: TGTGCCAGCAGTACGACAGGTCCCCCGGGCTATGGCTACACCTTC. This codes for CASSTTGPPGYGYTF.

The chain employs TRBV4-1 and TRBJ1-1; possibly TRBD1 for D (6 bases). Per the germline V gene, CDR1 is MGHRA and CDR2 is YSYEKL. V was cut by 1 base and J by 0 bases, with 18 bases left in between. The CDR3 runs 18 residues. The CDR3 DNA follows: TGCGCCAGCAGCCAAGCCGGCTTTATACAGGGTATGAACACTGAAGCTTTCTTT. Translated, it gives CASSQAGFIQGMNTEAFF.

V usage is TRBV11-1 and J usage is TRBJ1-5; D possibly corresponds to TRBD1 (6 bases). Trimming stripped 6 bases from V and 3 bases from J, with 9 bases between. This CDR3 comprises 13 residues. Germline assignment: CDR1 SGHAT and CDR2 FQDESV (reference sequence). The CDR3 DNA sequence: TGTGCCAGCAGTCGACAGGACAATCAGCCCCAGCATTTT. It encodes CASSRQDNQPQHF.

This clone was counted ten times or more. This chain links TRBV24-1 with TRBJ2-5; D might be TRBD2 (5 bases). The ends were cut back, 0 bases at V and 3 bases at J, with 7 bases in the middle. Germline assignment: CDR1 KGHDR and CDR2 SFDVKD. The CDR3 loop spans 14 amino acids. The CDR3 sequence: CATSDLGGEETQYF. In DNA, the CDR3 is TGTGCCACCAGTGATTTGGGAGGCGAAGAGACCCAGTACTTC.

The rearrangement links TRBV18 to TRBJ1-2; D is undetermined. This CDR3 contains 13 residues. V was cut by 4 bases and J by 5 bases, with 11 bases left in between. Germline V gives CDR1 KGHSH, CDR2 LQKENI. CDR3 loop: CASSLPERYGYTF. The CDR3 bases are TGTGCCAGCTCACTCCCCGAGAGGTATGGCTACACCTTC.

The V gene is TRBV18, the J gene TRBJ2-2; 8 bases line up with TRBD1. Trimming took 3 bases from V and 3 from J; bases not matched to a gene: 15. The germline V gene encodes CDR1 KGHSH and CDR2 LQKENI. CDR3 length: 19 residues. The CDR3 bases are TGTGCCAGCTCACCGGTCCCAGGGGGCGTTATCGTGGACACCGGGGAGCTGTTTTTT. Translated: CASSPVPGGVIVDTGELFF.